The rows below give T cell receptor beta chains drawn from one sample of a study of blood T cells in healthy people across ages. TCRdb re-called the 5' RACE reads through MiXCR, storing one row per CDR3 protein. Of approximately 770,000 distinct CDR3 sequences listed, roughly 64% are singletons. Sample: blood. The receptor set was obtained from a man aged 25 to 45 in good health. CDR3s leave out the opening cysteine and the closing phenylalanine or tryptophan. A D gene is named only where the DNA matches it firmly.

d_gene: .
j_gene: TRBJ2-1
v_gene: TRBV7-2
CDR3aa: ASSLGESPNEQF

d_gene: .
j_gene: TRBJ1-5
v_gene: TRBV20-1
CDR3aa: SAFRDTNQPQH

d_gene: .
j_gene: TRBJ1-5
v_gene: TRBV12-3/TRBV12-4
CDR3aa: ASSLTGPLGNQPQH

d_gene: .
j_gene: TRBJ1-1
v_gene: TRBV5-5
CDR3aa: ASSPPGTDNTEAF

d_gene: .
j_gene: TRBJ2-1
v_gene: TRBV29-1
CDR3aa: SVEERGVWGESNEQF

d_gene: .
j_gene: TRBJ2-3
v_gene: TRBV6-5
CDR3aa: ASSQDPGDTQY

d_gene: .
j_gene: TRBJ1-6
v_gene: TRBV2
CDR3aa: ASNGLANSPLH

d_gene: .
j_gene: .
v_gene: TRBV7-9
CDR3aa: ASSEFSGKETQY

d_gene: .
j_gene: TRBJ2-5
v_gene: TRBV7-2
CDR3aa: ASSLALSYQETQY

d_gene: .
j_gene: TRBJ1-2
v_gene: TRBV20-1
CDR3aa: SASRQNYGYT

d_gene: TRBD2
j_gene: TRBJ2-1
v_gene: TRBV4-2
CDR3aa: ASRQPGLAGNEQF

d_gene: TRBD1
j_gene: TRBJ1-4
v_gene: TRBV7-9
CDR3aa: ASSSQEGAPNEKLF

d_gene: .
j_gene: TRBJ1-4
v_gene: TRBV15
CDR3aa: ATSRDVVEKLF

d_gene: TRBD1
j_gene: TRBJ1-2
v_gene: TRBV11-2
CDR3aa: ASSLVGTGHYGYT

d_gene: TRBD1
j_gene: TRBJ1-4
v_gene: TRBV6-6
CDR3aa: ASSPGTGEKKLF

d_gene: .
j_gene: TRBJ2-7
v_gene: TRBV7-2
CDR3aa: ASSLGGESSYEQY

d_gene: TRBD1
j_gene: TRBJ2-1
v_gene: TRBV6-5
CDR3aa: ASKGQAYEQF

d_gene: .
j_gene: TRBJ2-6
v_gene: TRBV7-2
CDR3aa: ASSPFRAAGANVLT

d_gene: TRBD2
j_gene: TRBJ2-3
v_gene: TRBV6-5
CDR3aa: ASSTAGGRTDTQY

d_gene: TRBD1
j_gene: TRBJ2-7
v_gene: TRBV6-2/TRBV6-3
CDR3aa: ASRGQGASTYEQY

d_gene: .
j_gene: TRBJ2-7
v_gene: TRBV20-1
CDR3aa: SATDRNFSPYEQY

d_gene: TRBD1
j_gene: TRBJ1-5
v_gene: TRBV18
CDR3aa: ASSPTGNQPQH

d_gene: TRBD2
j_gene: TRBJ2-7
v_gene: TRBV9
CDR3aa: ASSREGLINEQY

d_gene: .
j_gene: .
v_gene: TRBV20-1
CDR3aa: SPLAQARLSNEQY

d_gene: .
j_gene: TRBJ1-1
v_gene: TRBV12-3/TRBV12-4
CDR3aa: ASSAIWSGTEAF

d_gene: .
j_gene: TRBJ1-4
v_gene: TRBV13
CDR3aa: ASSAQGLNEKLF

d_gene: .
j_gene: TRBJ2-7
v_gene: TRBV20-1
CDR3aa: SVGASSYEQY

d_gene: TRBD2
j_gene: TRBJ2-3
v_gene: TRBV6-6
CDR3aa: ASRIGTSGDTQY

d_gene: TRBD2
j_gene: TRBJ2-5
v_gene: TRBV5-1
CDR3aa: ASVSGRGEETQY

d_gene: .
j_gene: TRBJ2-1
v_gene: TRBV20-1
CDR3aa: SARGGGGGQF

d_gene: .
j_gene: TRBJ2-3
v_gene: TRBV4-2
CDR3aa: ASSQEGGYTDTQY

d_gene: .
j_gene: TRBJ2-3
v_gene: TRBV28
CDR3aa: ASSSVGLSDTQY

d_gene: .
j_gene: TRBJ1-5
v_gene: TRBV6-2/TRBV6-3
CDR3aa: ASSYGSPTAHQPQH

d_gene: TRBD1
j_gene: TRBJ1-5
v_gene: TRBV7-9
CDR3aa: ASSLAGTGMDQPQH

d_gene: .
j_gene: TRBJ2-7
v_gene: TRBV6-5
CDR3aa: ASSYAGTENGEQY

d_gene: .
j_gene: TRBJ1-2
v_gene: TRBV12-3/TRBV12-4
CDR3aa: ASSPTRYPGYT

d_gene: .
j_gene: TRBJ2-3
v_gene: TRBV20-1
CDR3aa: SARKGDTQY

d_gene: TRBD1
j_gene: TRBJ1-4
v_gene: TRBV4-1
CDR3aa: ASSLGDRGHEKLF

d_gene: .
j_gene: TRBJ2-7
v_gene: TRBV7-2
CDR3aa: ASNTGGMASYEQY

d_gene: .
j_gene: TRBJ2-7
v_gene: TRBV7-9
CDR3aa: ASSLETAYEQY

d_gene: TRBD1
j_gene: TRBJ2-4
v_gene: TRBV6-5
CDR3aa: ASSATGYTKNIQY

d_gene: .
j_gene: TRBJ2-5
v_gene: TRBV7-9
CDR3aa: ASTHLGTQETQY

d_gene: TRBD1
j_gene: TRBJ2-5
v_gene: TRBV7-2
CDR3aa: ASSLGGLRQETQY

d_gene: .
j_gene: TRBJ2-5
v_gene: TRBV15
CDR3aa: ATSGSGDQETQY

d_gene: .
j_gene: TRBJ2-7
v_gene: TRBV4-3
CDR3aa: ASSQGVDKDPSEQY

d_gene: .
j_gene: TRBJ2-5
v_gene: TRBV5-1
CDR3aa: ASSSGVSETQY

d_gene: TRBD2
j_gene: TRBJ2-7
v_gene: TRBV5-1
CDR3aa: ASSWGGLAGISYEQY

d_gene: .
j_gene: TRBJ2-1
v_gene: TRBV6-2/TRBV6-3
CDR3aa: ASSPIGSYNEQF